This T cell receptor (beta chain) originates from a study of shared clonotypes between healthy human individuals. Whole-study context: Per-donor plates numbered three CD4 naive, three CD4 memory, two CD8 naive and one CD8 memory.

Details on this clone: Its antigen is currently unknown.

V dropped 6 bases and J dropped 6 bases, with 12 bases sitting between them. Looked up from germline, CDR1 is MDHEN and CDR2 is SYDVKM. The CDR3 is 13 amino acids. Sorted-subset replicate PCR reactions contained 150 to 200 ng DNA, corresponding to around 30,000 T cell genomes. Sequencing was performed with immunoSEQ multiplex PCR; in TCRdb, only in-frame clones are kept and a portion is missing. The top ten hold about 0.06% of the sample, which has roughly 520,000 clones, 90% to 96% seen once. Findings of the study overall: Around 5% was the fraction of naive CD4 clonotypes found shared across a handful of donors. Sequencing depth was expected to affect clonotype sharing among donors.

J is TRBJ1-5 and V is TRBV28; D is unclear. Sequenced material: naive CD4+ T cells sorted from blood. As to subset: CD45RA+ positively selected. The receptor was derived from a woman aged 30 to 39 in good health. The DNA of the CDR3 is TGTGCCAGCAGCCCCGCCCTGGGTCAGCCCCAGCATTTT. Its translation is CASSPALGQPQHF.